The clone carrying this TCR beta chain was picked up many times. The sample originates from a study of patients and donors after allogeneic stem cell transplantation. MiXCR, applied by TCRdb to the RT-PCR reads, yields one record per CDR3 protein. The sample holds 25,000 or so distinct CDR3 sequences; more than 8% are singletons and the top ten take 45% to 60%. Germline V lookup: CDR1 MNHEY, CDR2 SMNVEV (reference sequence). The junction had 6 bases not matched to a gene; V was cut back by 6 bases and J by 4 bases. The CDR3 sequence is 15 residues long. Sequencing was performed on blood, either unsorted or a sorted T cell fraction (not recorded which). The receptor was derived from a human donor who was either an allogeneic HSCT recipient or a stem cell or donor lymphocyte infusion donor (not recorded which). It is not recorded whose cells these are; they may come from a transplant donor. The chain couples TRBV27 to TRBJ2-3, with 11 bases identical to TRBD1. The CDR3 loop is CASSPGQGEADTQYF. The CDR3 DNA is TGTGCCAGCAGCCCGGGACAGGGGGAGGCAGATACGCAGTATTTT.